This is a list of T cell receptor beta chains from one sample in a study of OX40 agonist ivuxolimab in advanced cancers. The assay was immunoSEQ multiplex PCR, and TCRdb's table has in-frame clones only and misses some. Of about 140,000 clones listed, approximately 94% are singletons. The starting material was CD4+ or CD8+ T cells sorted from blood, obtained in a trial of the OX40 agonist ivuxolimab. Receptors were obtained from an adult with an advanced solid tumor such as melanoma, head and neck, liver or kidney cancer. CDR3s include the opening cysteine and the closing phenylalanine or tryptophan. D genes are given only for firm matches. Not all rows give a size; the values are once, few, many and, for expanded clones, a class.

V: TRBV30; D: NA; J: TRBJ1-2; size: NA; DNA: TGTGCCTGGAGTGTACGTAGGGGGAACTATGGCTACACCTTC; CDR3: CAWSVRRGNYGYTF
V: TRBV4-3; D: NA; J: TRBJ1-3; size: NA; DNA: TGCGCCAGCAGCCAAGGGGCGGGGGCTGGAAACACCATATATTTT; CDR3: CASSQGAGAGNTIYF
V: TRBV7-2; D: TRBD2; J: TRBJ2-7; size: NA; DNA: TGTGCCAGCACCGAGGGCCCTAGCGGTTCCTACGAGCAGTACTTC; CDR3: CASTEGPSGSYEQYF
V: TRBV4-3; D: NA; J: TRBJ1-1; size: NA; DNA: TGCGCCAGCAGCCAAGGTTTAGAGGCGAACACTGAAGCTTTCTTT; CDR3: CASSQGLEANTEAFF
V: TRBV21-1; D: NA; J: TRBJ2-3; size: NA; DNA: TGTGCCAGCAGCAAAGGGAGTCGAGCGGGAGGCGACACAGATACGCAGTATTTT; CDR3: CASSKGSRAGGDTDTQYF
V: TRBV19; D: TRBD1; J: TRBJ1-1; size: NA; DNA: TGTGCCAGTATCCCGGGACAGGGGTGGGGTGTCACTGAAGCTTTCTTT; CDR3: CASIPGQGWGVTEAFF
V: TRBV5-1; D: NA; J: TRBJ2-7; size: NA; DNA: TGCGCCAGCAGCTTGGCGTCAGGGTGGGCCTACGAGCAGTACTTC; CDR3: CASSLASGWAYEQYF
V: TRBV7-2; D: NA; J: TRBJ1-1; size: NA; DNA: TGTGCCAGCAGCCCGGGGGCCATGAACACTGAAGCTTTCTTT; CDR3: CASSPGAMNTEAFF
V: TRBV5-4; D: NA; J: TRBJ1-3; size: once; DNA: TGTGCCAGCAGCTCCCCGAGAGCTGGAAACACCATATATTTT; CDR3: CASSSPRAGNTIYF
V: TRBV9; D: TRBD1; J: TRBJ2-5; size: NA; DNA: TGTGCCAGCACCACGGACAGGGGGCGATGGGGAGAGACCCAGTACTTC; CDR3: CASTTDRGRWGETQYF
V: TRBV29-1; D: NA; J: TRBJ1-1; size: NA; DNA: TGCAGCGTCGCCCGGGAAGGGGGAAGCACTGAAGCTTTCTTT; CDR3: CSVAREGGSTEAFF
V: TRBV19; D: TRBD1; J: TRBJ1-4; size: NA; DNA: TGTGCCAGTAGCCGAGACCCATCCGGGACAGTCAATGAAAAACTGTTTTTT; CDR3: CASSRDPSGTVNEKLFF
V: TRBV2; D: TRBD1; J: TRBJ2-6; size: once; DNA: TGTGCCAGCCAGGGACAGGGTATTTCTGGGGCCAACGTCCTGACTTTC; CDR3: CASQGQGISGANVLTF
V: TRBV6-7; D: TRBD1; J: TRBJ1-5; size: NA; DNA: TGTGCCAGCAGCCGAGTTACAGGGGGCCGGCAGCCCCAGCATTTT; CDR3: CASSRVTGGRQPQHF
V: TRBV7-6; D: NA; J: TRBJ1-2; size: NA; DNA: TGTGCCAGCAGCCAAGGTAGTTTAGGGAACTATGGCTACACCTTC; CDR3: CASSQGSLGNYGYTF
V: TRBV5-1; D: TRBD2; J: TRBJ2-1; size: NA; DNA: TGCGCCAGCAGCGATGAAGCTAGCGGGGCGACCTCCTACAATGAGCAGTTCTTC; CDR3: CASSDEASGATSYNEQFF
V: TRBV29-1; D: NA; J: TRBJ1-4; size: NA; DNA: TGCAGCGTTGAAGAAAGACTTAATGAAAAACTGTTTTTT; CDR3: CSVEERLNEKLFF
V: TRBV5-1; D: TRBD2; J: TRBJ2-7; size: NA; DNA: TGCGCCAGCGCCCAGGGACTAGCTTCGGGGGAGCAGTACTTC; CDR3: CASAQGLASGEQYF
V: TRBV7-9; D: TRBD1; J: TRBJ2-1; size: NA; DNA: TGTGCCAGCAGCCTGGGACAGGTCTACAATGAGCAGTTCTTC; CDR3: CASSLGQVYNEQFF
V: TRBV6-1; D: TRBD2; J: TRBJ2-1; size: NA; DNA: TGTGCCAGCAGTGGGGTACTAGCGGGAGTGCCCAATGAGCAGTTCTTC; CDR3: CASSGVLAGVPNEQFF
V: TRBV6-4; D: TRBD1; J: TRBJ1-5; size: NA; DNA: TGTGCCAGCACTCAGGGGGGCAATCAGCCCCAGCATTTT; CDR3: CASTQGGNQPQHF
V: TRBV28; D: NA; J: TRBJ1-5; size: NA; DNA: TGTGCCAGCACCCAGATGGGGGGCAGAAGCAATCAGCCCCAGCATTTT; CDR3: CASTQMGGRSNQPQHF
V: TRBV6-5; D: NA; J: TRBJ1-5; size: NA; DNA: TGTGCCAGCAGACCAGGGAGGGAGCCCCAGCATTTT; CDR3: CASRPGREPQHF
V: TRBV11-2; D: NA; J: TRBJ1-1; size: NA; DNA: TGTGCCAGCAGCTTAAGGCGAGGGGATAAAGCTTTCTTT; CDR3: CASSLRRGDKAFF